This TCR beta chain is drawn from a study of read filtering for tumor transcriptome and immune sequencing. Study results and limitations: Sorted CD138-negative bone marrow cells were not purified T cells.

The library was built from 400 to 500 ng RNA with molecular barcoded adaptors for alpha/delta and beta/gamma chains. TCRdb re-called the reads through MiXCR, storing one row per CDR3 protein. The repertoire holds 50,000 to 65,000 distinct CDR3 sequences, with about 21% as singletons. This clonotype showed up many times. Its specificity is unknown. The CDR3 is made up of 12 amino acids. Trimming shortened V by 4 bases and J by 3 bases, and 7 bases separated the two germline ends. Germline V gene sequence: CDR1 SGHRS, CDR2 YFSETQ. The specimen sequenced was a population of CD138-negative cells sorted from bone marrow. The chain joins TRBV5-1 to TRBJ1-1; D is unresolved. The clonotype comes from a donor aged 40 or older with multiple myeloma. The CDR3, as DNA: TGCGCCAGCAGCCGGTATGACACTGAAGCTTTCTTT. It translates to CASSRYDTEAFF.